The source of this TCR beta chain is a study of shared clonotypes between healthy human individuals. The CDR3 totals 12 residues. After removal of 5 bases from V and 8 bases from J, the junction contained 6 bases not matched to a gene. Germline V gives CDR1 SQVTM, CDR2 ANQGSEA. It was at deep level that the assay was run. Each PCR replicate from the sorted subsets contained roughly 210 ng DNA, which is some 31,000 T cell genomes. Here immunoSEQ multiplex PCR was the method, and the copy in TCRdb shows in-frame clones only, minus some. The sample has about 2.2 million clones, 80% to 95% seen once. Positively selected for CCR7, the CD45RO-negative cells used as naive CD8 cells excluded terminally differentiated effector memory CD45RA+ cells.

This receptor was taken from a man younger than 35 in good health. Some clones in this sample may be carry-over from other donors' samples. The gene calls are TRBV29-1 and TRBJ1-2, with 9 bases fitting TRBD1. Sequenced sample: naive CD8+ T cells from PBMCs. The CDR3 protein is CSVPTGGKGYTF. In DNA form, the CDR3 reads TGCAGCGTTCCCACAGGGGGCAAGGGCTACACCTTC.